A selection of T cell receptor beta chains follows, all from one sample in a study of blood T cell repertoires in COVID-19. Repertoires were generated with immunoSEQ multiplex PCR, while TCRdb's copy carries only in-frame clones and drops some. The repertoire holds around 80,000 clones, with under 85% as singletons. Sequenced input: peripheral blood. These receptors were taken from a human donor in a cohort sampled during active COVID-19. Each CDR3 is given with its conserved first and last residue. The D gene is left open where the match is weak. The size entry is marked missing in some rows and otherwise reads once, few, many or a size class.

J gene | V gene | D gene | clone size | CDR3 protein | CDR3 DNA
TRBJ2-3 | TRBV7-3 | TRBD2 | . | CASSLPSGSDVQYF | TGTGCCAGCAGCTTGCCTAGCGGGAGTGACGTGCAGTATTTT
TRBJ2-7 | TRBV20-1 | . | . | CSASARERTHEQYF | TGCAGTGCTAGTGCACGGGAGAGAACCCACGAGCAGTACTTC
TRBJ2-2 | TRBV19 | . | . | CASSILGTSNTGELFF | TGTGCCAGTAGTATACTTGGGACATCGAACACCGGGGAGCTGTTTTTT
TRBJ1-1 | TRBV19 | . | . | CASSGQGNTEAFF | TGTGCCAGTAGTGGGCAGGGCAACACTGAAGCTTTCTTT
TRBJ1-2 | TRBV28 | TRBD1 | . | CASRLSGQGYGYTF | TGTGCCAGCAGGTTATCCGGACAGGGCTATGGCTACACCTTC
TRBJ1-4 | TRBV18 | . | . | CASSRSGDEKLFF | TGTGCCAGCTCACGCTCAGGGGACGAAAAACTGTTTTTT
TRBJ1-1 | TRBV11-2 | TRBD1 | . | CASSLTRGRRETEAFF | TGTGCCAGCAGCTTAACGAGGGGGCGGAGGGAAACTGAAGCTTTCTTT
TRBJ1-5 | TRBV6-5 | TRBD1 | . | CAAKSTGFGNQPQHF | TGTGCCGCTAAATCGACAGGGTTCGGCAATCAGCCCCAGCATTTT
TRBJ1-4 | TRBV15 | . | few | CATRREDEKLFF | TGTGCCACCCGCAGGGAGGACGAAAAACTGTTTTTT
TRBJ2-5 | TRBV28 | . | . | CASSSSVKETQYF | TGTGCCAGCAGCTCTAGCGTTAAAGAGACCCAGTACTTC
TRBJ1-1 | TRBV11-2 | TRBD1 | . | CASSIDRANTEAFF | TGTGCCAGCAGCATCGACAGGGCGAACACTGAAGCTTTCTTT
TRBJ2-7 | TRBV18 | TRBD1 | . | CASSPTGGYEQYF | TGTGCCAGCTCACCAACAGGGGGCTACGAGCAGTACTTC
TRBJ2-5 | TRBV14 | TRBD1 | . | CASSQALFTGARETQYF | TGTGCCAGCAGCCAGGCCTTGTTTACAGGGGCGCGGGAGACCCAGTACTTC
TRBJ1-2 | TRBV25-1 | . | once | CASSRGGANNYGYTF | TGTGCCAGCAGCCGGGGGGGGGCGAACAACTATGGCTACACCTTC
TRBJ2-1 | TRBV6-2/TRBV6-3 | TRBD2 | . | CASSYPPGAGSFEQFF | TGTGCCAGCAGTTACCCCCCGGGAGCGGGAAGCTTTGAGCAGTTCTTC
TRBJ1-2 | TRBV6-6 | TRBD1 | . | CASSYSDRGGGYTF | TGTGCCAGCAGTTACTCGGACAGGGGAGGTGGCTACACCTTC
TRBJ1-3 | TRBV19 | . | . | CASNPGRGNTIYF | TGTGCCAGTAACCCTGGCCGAGGAAACACCATATATTTT
TRBJ2-5 | TRBV3-1/TRBV3-2 | . | . | CASSQDWGENQETQYF | TGTGCCAGCAGCCAAGATTGGGGGGAAAATCAAGAGACCCAGTACTTC
TRBJ2-1 | TRBV19 | TRBD1 | . | CASRRQGQSSYNEQFF | TGTGCCAGTCGGCGACAGGGGCAGAGCTCCTACAATGAGCAGTTCTTC
TRBJ2-2 | TRBV24-1 | . | . | CATRPQEGAGTGELFF | TGTGCCACCAGACCCCAGGAGGGGGCTGGGACCGGGGAGCTGTTTTTT
TRBJ2-1 | TRBV5-1 | . | . | CASSLAGDRYYNEQFF | TGCGCCAGCAGCTTGGCGGGGGACAGATACTACAATGAGCAGTTCTTC
TRBJ2-4 | TRBV3-1/TRBV3-2 | . | . | CASSQGDTSLAKNIQYF | TGTGCCAGCAGCCAAGGGGACACCTCTCTAGCCAAAAACATTCAGTACTTC
TRBJ2-3 | TRBV20-1 | . | . | CSASDRGTSHPDTQYF | TGCAGTGCTAGTGACAGGGGGACTAGCCACCCAGATACGCAGTATTTT
TRBJ2-3 | TRBV29-1 | TRBD1 | . | CSVDRGSIDTQYF | TGCAGCGTTGACAGGGGGTCGATAGATACGCAGTATTTT
TRBJ2-2 | TRBV7-2 | TRBD1 | few | CASSSGQKTGELFF | TGTGCCAGCAGCTCGGGACAGAAAACCGGGGAGCTGTTTTTT
TRBJ2-6 | TRBV7-2 | . | . | CASSFGSSGANVLTF | TGTGCCAGCAGCTTCGGGTCCTCTGGGGCCAACGTCCTGACTTTC
TRBJ2-3 | TRBV30 | TRBD1 | . | CAWSAGQKTSTDTQYF | TGTGCCTGGAGTGCGGGACAGAAGACTAGCACAGATACGCAGTATTTT
TRBJ2-1 | TRBV10-3 | . | once | CAISSRAGASYNEQFF | TGTGCCATCAGCTCTCGGGCAGGGGCCTCCTACAATGAGCAGTTCTTC
TRBJ1-6 | TRBV9 | . | . | CASSSLDRSSNSPLHF | TGTGCCAGCAGCTCCCTCGACAGGTCTTCTAATTCACCCCTCCACTTT
TRBJ1-2 | TRBV20-1 | . | . | CRPGGSYGYTF | TGCCGTCCGGGGGGGAGCTATGGCTACACCTTC
TRBJ2-5 | TRBV19 | TRBD1 | . | CASSMGGTGGEKETQYF | TGTGCCAGTAGTATGGGGGGGACAGGGGGCGAAAAAGAGACCCAGTACTTC
TRBJ2-7 | TRBV5-8 | TRBD2 | . | CASSLPSGRASYEQYF | TGTGCCAGCAGCTTGCCTAGCGGGAGGGCTTCCTACGAGCAGTACTTC
TRBJ2-5 | TRBV1 | . | . | CTSSQDLGRQETQYF | TGCACCAGCAGCCAAGACTTGGGCCGCCAAGAGACCCAGTACTTC
TRBJ2-1 | TRBV12-3/TRBV12-4 | . | . | CASSQTNEQFF | TGTGCCAGCAGTCAAACTAATGAGCAGTTCTTC
TRBJ2-7 | TRBV9 | . | once | CASSVGEDRISYEQYF | TGTGCCAGCAGCGTAGGGGAGGACAGGATCTCCTACGAGCAGTACTTC
TRBJ2-5 | TRBV6-5 | . | once | CASSSRDGTQYF | TGTGCCAGCAGTTCCAGGGATGGGACCCAGTACTTC
TRBJ1-1 | TRBV7-9 | . | few | CASTQKGLAFF | TGTGCCAGCACCCAAAAGGGGTTAGCTTTCTTT
TRBJ2-2 | TRBV18 | . | . | CASSPWPVNTGELFF | TGTGCCAGCTCCCCCTGGCCAGTGAACACCGGGGAGCTGTTTTTT
TRBJ2-5 | TRBV29-1 | TRBD1 | . | CSGTGGGGETQYF | TGCAGCGGGACAGGGGGCGGGGGAGAGACCCAGTACTTC
TRBJ2-1 | TRBV18 | TRBD1 | . | CASSPGQGESNEQFF | TGTGCCAGCTCCCCCGGACAGGGGGAATCCAATGAGCAGTTCTTC
TRBJ1-1 | TRBV3-1/TRBV3-2 | . | . | CASSQGEAEAFF | TGTGCCAGCAGCCAGGGGGAGGCTGAAGCTTTCTTT
TRBJ2-7 | TRBV4-1 | . | . | CASSQGSSYEQYF | TGCGCCAGCAGCCAAGGGAGCTCCTACGAGCAGTACTTC
TRBJ2-7 | TRBV4-2 | . | . | CASSQDRDYEQYF | TGTGCCAGCAGCCAAGACAGGGACTACGAGCAGTACTTC
TRBJ2-2 | TRBV5-3 | TRBD1 | . | CARSLRDRPTGELFF | TGTGCCAGAAGCTTACGGGACAGACCCACCGGGGAGCTGTTTTTT
TRBJ2-3 | TRBV13 | . | . | CASSFLRRTSTDTQYF | TGTGCCAGCAGCTTCCTCCGACGGACTAGCACAGATACGCAGTATTTT
TRBJ2-7 | TRBV19 | . | . | CASSILAGRSYEQYF | TGTGCCAGTAGTATTCTGGCGGGCAGGAGCTACGAGCAGTACTTC
TRBJ1-2 | TRBV28 | TRBD1 | . | CASSFRGGTGGRGYTF | TGTGCCAGCAGTTTTAGGGGCGGGACAGGCGGGCGTGGCTACACCTTC
TRBJ2-5 | TRBV13 | TRBD1 | . | CASSHQPGGETQYF | TGTGCCAGCAGCCACCAGCCAGGGGGAGAGACCCAGTACTTC
TRBJ1-2 | TRBV4-1 | TRBD1 | . | CASSQAGTGTDGYTF | TGCGCCAGCAGCCAAGCCGGGACAGGAACGGATGGCTACACCTTC